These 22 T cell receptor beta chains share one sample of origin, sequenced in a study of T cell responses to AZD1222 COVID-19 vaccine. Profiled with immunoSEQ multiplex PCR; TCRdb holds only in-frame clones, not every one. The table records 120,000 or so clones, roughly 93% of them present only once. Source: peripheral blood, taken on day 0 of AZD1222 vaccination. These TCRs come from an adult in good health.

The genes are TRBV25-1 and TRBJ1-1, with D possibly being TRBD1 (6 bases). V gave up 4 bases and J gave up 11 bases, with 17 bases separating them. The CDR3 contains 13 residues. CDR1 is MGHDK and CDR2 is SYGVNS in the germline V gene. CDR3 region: CASSAPSRQGAFF. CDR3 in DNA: TGTGCCAGCAGTGCACCCTCGAGGCAGGGGGCTTTCTTT.

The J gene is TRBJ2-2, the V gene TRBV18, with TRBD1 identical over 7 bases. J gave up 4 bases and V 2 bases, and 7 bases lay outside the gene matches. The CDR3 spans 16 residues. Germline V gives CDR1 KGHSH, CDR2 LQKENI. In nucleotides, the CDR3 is TGTGCCAGCTCACCAGTGGACAGGCGGGCCACCGGGGAGCTGTTTTTT. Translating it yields CASSPVDRRATGELFF.

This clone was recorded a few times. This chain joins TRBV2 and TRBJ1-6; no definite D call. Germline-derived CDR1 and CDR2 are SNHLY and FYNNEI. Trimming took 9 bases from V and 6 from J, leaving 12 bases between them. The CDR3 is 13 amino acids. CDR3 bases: TGTGCCAGAGAAGGCGGTCTTAATTCACCCCTCCACTTT. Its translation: CAREGGLNSPLHF.

The chain's CDR3 is CASSPRQAQYF. As DNA, the CDR3 is TGTGCCAGCAGCCCTCGACAGGCCCAGTACTTC. This chain connects TRBV11-3 to TRBJ2-5; tentatively, D is TRBD1 (6 bases). V lost 5 bases to trimming and J lost 9 bases, with 10 bases between them. Germline V lookup: CDR1 SGHNT, CDR2 YENEEA. The length of the CDR3 is 11 residues.

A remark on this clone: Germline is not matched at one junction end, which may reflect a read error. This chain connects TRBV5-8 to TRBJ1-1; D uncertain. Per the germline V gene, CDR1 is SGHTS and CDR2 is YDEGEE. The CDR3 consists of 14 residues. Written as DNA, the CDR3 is TGTGCCAACAGCTTGTGGCAGCAGAACACTGAAGCTTTCTTT. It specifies CANSLWQQNTEAFF.

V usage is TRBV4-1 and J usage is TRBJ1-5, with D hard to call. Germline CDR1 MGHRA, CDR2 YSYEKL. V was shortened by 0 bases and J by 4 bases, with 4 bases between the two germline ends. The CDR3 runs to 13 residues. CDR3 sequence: CASSQDRNQPQHF. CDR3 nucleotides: TGCGCCAGCAGCCAAGATCGAAATCAGCCCCAGCATTTT.

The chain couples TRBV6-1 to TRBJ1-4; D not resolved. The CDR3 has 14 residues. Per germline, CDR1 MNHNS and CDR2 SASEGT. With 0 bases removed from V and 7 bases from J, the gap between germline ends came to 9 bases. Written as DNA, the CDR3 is TGTGCCAGCAGTGAAGCTTATCAGGCTGAAAAACTGTTTTTT. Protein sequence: CASSEAYQAEKLFF.

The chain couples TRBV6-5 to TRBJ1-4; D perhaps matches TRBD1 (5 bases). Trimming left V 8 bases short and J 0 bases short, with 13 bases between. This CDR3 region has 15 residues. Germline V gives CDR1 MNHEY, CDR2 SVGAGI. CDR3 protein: CASRKGLTTNEKLFF. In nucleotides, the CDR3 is TGTGCCAGCCGGAAGGGGCTAACAACTAATGAAAAACTGTTTTTT.

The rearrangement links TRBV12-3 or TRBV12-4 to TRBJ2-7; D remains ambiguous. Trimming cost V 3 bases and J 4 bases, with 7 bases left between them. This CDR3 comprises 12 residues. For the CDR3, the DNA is TGTGCCAGCAGTTTCCTCTGGTACGAGCAGTACTTC. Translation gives CASSFLWYEQYF.

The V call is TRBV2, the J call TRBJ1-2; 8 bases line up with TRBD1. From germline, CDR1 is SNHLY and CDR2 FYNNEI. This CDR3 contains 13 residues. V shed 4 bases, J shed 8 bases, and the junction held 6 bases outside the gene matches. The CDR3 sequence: CASSADRAWGYTF. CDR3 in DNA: TGTGCCAGCAGTGCGGACAGGGCATGGGGCTACACCTTC.

CDR3 sequence reads: CARSPGTVNTEAFF. CDR3 bases: TGTGCCAGAAGCCCCGGGACAGTGAACACTGAAGCTTTCTTT. The chain employs TRBV5-3 and TRBJ1-1, with 7 bases aligning to TRBD1. TRBV5-3 is identified as an open reading frame with a role that is uncertain. The CDR3 contains 14 residues. Germline trimming cut 4 bases from V and 0 bases from J; bases unmatched to any gene: 3.

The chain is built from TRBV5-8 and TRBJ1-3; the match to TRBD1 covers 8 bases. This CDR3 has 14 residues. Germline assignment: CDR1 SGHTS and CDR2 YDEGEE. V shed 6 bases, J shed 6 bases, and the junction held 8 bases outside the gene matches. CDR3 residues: CASNPETGVNTIYF. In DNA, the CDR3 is TGTGCCAGCAACCCCGAGACAGGGGTAAACACCATATATTTT. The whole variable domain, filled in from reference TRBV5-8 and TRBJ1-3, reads EAGVTQSPTHLIKTRGQQATLRCSPISGHTSVYWYQQALGLGLQFLLWYDEGEERNRGNFPPRFSGRQFPNYSSELNVNALELEDSALYLCASNPETGVNTIYFGEGSWLTVV.

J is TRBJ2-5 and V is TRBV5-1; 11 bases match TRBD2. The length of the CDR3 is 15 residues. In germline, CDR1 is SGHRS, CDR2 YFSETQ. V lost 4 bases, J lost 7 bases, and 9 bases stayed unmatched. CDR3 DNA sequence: TGCGCCAGCAGCAAACTAGCGGGAGAGGGGGTGACCCAGTACTTC. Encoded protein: CASSKLAGEGVTQYF.

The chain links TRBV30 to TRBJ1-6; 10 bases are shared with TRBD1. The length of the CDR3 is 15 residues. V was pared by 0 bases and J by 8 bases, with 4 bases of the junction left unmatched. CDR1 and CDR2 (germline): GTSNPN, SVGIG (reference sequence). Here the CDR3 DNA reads TGTGCCTGGAGTGTGGGGGGGACAGGGGATTCACCCCTCCACTTT. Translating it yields CAWSVGGTGDSPLHF.

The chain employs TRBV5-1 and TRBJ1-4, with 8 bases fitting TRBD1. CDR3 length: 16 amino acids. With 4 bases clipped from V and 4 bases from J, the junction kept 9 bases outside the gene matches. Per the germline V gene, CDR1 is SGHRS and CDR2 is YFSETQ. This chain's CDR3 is CASSTDRGRRNEKLFF. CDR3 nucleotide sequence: TGCGCCAGCAGCACCGACAGGGGACGCCGTAATGAAAAACTGTTTTTT.

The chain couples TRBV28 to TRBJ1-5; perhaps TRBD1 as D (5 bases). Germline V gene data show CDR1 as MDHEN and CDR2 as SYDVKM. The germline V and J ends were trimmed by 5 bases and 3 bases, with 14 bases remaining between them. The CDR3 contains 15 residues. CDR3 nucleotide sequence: TGTGCCAGCAGTCTTCCCCTGGGGCTCAATCAGCCCCAGCATTTT. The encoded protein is CASSLPLGLNQPQHF.

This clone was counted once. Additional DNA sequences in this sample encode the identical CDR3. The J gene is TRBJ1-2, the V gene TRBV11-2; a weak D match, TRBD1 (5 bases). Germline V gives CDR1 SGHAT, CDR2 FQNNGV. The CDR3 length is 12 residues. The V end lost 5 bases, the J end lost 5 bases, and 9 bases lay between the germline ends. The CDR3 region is CASSPDSYGYTF. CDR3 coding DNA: TGTGCCAGCAGCCCCGACAGTTATGGCTACACCTTC. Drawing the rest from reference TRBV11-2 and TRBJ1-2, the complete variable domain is EAGVAQSPRYKIIEKRQSVAFWCNPISGHATLYWYQQILGQGPKLLIQFQNNGVVDDSQLPKDRFSAERLKGVDSTLKIQPAKLEDSAVYLCASSPDSYGYTFGSGTRLTVV.

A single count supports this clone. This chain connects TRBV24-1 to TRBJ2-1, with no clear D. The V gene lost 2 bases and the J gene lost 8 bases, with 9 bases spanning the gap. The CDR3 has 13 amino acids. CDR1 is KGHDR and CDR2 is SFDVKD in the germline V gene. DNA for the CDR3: TGTGCCACCAGTGATTCCCGGTGGGATGAGCAGTTCTTC. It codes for CATSDSRWDEQFF.

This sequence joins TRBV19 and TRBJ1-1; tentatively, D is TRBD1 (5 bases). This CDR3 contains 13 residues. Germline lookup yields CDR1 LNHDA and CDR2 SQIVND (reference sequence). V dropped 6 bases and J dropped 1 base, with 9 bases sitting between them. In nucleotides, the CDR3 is TGTGCCAGTAGGCAGGGACCGAACACTGAAGCTTTCTTT. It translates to CASRQGPNTEAFF. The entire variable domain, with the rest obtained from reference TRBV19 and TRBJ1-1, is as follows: DGGITQSPKYLFRKEGQNVTLSCEQNLNHDAMYWYRQDPGQGLRLIYYSQIVNDFQKGDIAEGYSVSREKKESFPLTVTSAQKNPTAFYLCASRQGPNTEAFFGQGTRLTVV.

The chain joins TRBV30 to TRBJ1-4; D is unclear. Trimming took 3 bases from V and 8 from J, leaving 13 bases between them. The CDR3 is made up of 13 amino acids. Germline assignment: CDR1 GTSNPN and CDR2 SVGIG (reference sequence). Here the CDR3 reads CAWSWGGWEKLFF. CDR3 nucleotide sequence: TGTGCCTGGAGCTGGGGAGGGTGGGAAAAACTGTTTTTT.

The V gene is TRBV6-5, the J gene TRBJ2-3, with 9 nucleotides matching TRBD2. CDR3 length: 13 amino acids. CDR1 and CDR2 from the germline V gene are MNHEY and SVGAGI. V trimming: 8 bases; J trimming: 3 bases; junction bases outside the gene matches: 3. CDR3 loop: CASGLAGTDTQYF. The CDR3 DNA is TGTGCCAGCGGGCTAGCGGGGACAGATACGCAGTATTTT.

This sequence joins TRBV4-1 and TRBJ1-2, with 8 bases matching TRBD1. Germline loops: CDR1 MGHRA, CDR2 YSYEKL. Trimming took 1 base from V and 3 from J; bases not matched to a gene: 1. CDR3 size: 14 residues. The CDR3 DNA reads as TGCGCCAGCAGCCAAGGACAGGGGTACTATGGCTACACCTTC. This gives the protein CASSQGQGYYGYTF.